The next 28 T cell receptor beta chains were all read from a single sample in a study of technical replicates of blood from four donors. Profiled with immunoSEQ multiplex PCR; TCRdb holds only in-frame clones, not every one. This sample has some 80,000 clones, with about 91% found just once. The specimen sequenced was T cells isolated from PBMCs. These receptors came from a human donor in good health.

V is TRBV4-1 and J is TRBJ2-4, with 9 bases that match TRBD2. Unmatched junction bases numbered 4, after V lost 4 bases and J lost 3 bases. This CDR3 has 15 amino acids. In germline, CDR1 is MGHRA, CDR2 YSYEKL. The CDR3 DNA reads TGCGCCAGCAGCCCCCCGACTAGCGGCAAAAACATTCAGTACTTC. As protein: CASSPPTSGKNIQYF.

V and J are TRBV7-2 and TRBJ1-1, with 8 bases matching TRBD1. The V and J ends lost 11 bases and 5 bases, in that order; junction bases with no gene match: 7. Per germline, CDR1 SGHTA and CDR2 FQGNSA. The CDR3 covers 12 residues. The CDR3 coding sequence is TGTGCCCGAGACAGGGGAAGGACTGAAGCTTTCTTT. This encodes CARDRGRTEAFF.

A single count supports this clone. The chain is built from TRBV11-3 and TRBJ2-1; a possible D gene is TRBD2 (5 bases). This CDR3 is 12 amino acids long. In germline, CDR1 is SGHNT, CDR2 YENEEA. The V and J ends lost 6 bases and 7 bases respectively, with 10 bases between them. The CDR3 spells CASSLEGNEQFF. The CDR3 bases are TGTGCCAGCAGTCTTGAGGGAAATGAGCAGTTCTTC. Looking up the rest from reference TRBV11-3 and TRBJ2-1 gives the full variable domain: EAGVVQSPRYKIIEKKQPVAFWCNPISGHNTLYWYLQNLGQGPELLIRYENEEAVDDSQLPKDRFSAERLKGVDSTLKIQPAELGDSAVYLCASSLEGNEQFFGPGTRLTVL.

The chain is built from TRBV4-3 and TRBJ1-1; 8 bases fit TRBD1. J was trimmed by 6 bases and V by 4 bases; bases with no gene match: 4. CDR1 LGHNA and CDR2 YSLEER come from the germline V gene. The CDR3 totals 13 residues. The CDR3, as DNA: TGCGCCAGCAGCCGACAGGGGTGGTCTGAAGCTTTCTTT. Its translation: CASSRQGWSEAFF.

The chain recombines TRBV19 with TRBJ1-5; 10 positions agree with TRBD1. The CDR3 is 15 residues long. The germline gives CDR1 LNHDA, CDR2 SQIVND (reference sequence). Trimming took 3 bases from V and 7 from J; bases not matched to a gene: 6. The CDR3 reads CASSIQGQGFQPQHF. The CDR3 DNA sequence: TGTGCCAGTAGTATTCAGGGACAGGGGTTCCAGCCCCAGCATTTT.

The CDR3 nucleotides are TGTGCCAGCAGCGTAAGGGAGCTCGGCTATGGCTACACCTTC. It is translated as CASSVRELGYGYTF. The chain recombines TRBV9 with TRBJ1-2; no reliable D call. The CDR3 spans 14 residues. Germline lookup yields CDR1 SGDLS and CDR2 YYNGEE. V was cut by 1 base and J by 4 bases, with 11 bases left in between.

V and J are TRBV28 and TRBJ1-2; a possible D gene is TRBD1 (5 bases). The V and J ends lost 11 bases and 7 bases respectively, with 17 bases between them. Germline CDR1 MDHEN, CDR2 SYDVKM. The length of the CDR3 is 12 residues. The CDR3 is CAVPGGVSGYTF. As DNA, the CDR3 is TGTGCCGTCCCGGGGGGGGTGAGTGGCTACACCTTC.

The CDR3 coding sequence is TGTGCCAGCAGCTTATTCGAAGGGGAAGTCTACGAGCAGTACTTC. Its translation: CASSLFEGEVYEQYF. This chain links TRBV7-8 with TRBJ2-7, with D perhaps matching TRBD1 (5 bases). The V gene's germline CDR1 is SGHVS and CDR2 FQNEAQ. Trimming removed 2 bases at V and 3 bases at J, with 14 bases between. There are 15 residues in the CDR3.

The chain employs TRBV9 and TRBJ1-1; tentative D call: TRBD1 (6 bases). Trimming removed 3 bases from V and 1 base from J, with 10 bases in between. CDR3 length: 14 amino acids. Germline V gene lookup returns CDR1 SGDLS and CDR2 YYNGEE. The CDR3 loop reads CASSAQGQNTEAFF. In DNA form, the CDR3 reads TGTGCCAGCAGCGCACAGGGTCAGAACACTGAAGCTTTCTTT.

This sequence joins TRBV30 and TRBJ1-4; 8 bases match TRBD1. CDR3 length equals 13 residues. CDR1 GTSNPN and CDR2 SVGIG come from the germline V gene (reference sequence). The DNA for the CDR3 is TGTGCTTACTCAGGGGGCGCGGGTGAAAAACTGTTTTTT. Amino acids: CAYSGGAGEKLFF.

The chain joins TRBV5-1 to TRBJ2-3; the match to TRBD2 covers 14 bases. Looked up from germline, CDR1 is SGHRS and CDR2 is YFSETQ. The trim removed 8 bases at V and 4 bases at J, leaving 9 bases unmatched. This CDR3 contains 16 residues. CDR3 in amino acids: CASSGTSGSRPDTQYF. The CDR3 region has the DNA TGCGCCAGTTCCGGGACTAGCGGGAGCCGGCCAGATACGCAGTATTTT.

The gene calls are TRBV6-4 and TRBJ2-3; 12 nucleotides line up with TRBD1. Germline CDR1 is MRHNA and CDR2 is SNTAGT. The CDR3 length is 17 residues. J was trimmed by 2 bases and V by 4 bases; bases with no gene match: 7. DNA of the CDR3: TGTGCCAGCAGTGCATTCCGGGACAGGGGGCTCACAGATACGCAGTATTTT. This translates into CASSAFRDRGLTDTQYF.

The chain couples TRBV2 to TRBJ2-7; D possibly corresponds to TRBD1 (6 bases). V lost 10 bases and J 1 base, leaving 11 bases between the germline ends. The germline V gene encodes CDR1 SNHLY and CDR2 FYNNEI. The length of the CDR3 is 12 residues. CDR3 protein: CATTGQSYEQYF. CDR3 sequence (DNA): TGTGCCACTACTGGACAGTCCTACGAGCAGTACTTC.

In DNA form, the CDR3 reads TGCGCCAGCAGTCTGCCGGGTCTCTTTGGCAATCAGCCCCAGCATTTT. Translating gives CASSLPGLFGNQPQHF. The rearrangement joins TRBV23-1 to TRBJ1-5; no clear D gene. TRBV23-1 is annotated as an ORF whose role is uncertain. The CDR3 extends over 16 amino acids. The germline V and J ends were trimmed by 4 bases and 2 bases, with 15 bases remaining between them.

As DNA, the CDR3 is TGTGCCAGCAGTGAGTTCAGCTACGAGCAGTACTTC. It translates to CASSEFSYEQYF. V gene TRBV2 combines with J gene TRBJ2-7, with D uncertain. The germline CDR1 and CDR2 sequences are SNHLY and FYNNEI. Trimming removed 3 bases at V and 3 bases at J, with 6 bases between. This CDR3 spans 12 amino acids.

The chain recombines TRBV25-1 with TRBJ1-4, with a possible D match to TRBD1 (6 bases). Trimming pared 4 bases from V and 8 bases from J, leaving 11 bases between. CDR1 is MGHDK, CDR2 SYGVNS, per germline. The CDR3 spans 13 residues. CDR3 amino acids: CASSGRGREKLFF. CDR3 DNA sequence: TGTGCCAGCAGTGGCAGGGGAAGGGAAAAACTGTTTTTT. The whole variable domain, filled in from reference TRBV25-1 and TRBJ1-4, reads EADIYQTPRYLVIGTGKKITLECSQTMGHDKMYWYQQDPGMELHLIHYSYGVNSTEKGDLSSESTVSRIRTEHFPLTLESARPSHTSQYLCASSGRGREKLFFGSGTQLSVL.

CDR3 DNA sequence: TGTGCCAGCAGCTTACCGCGGGAGATCCAGAACACCGGGGAGCTGTTTTTT. It encodes CASSLPREIQNTGELFF. The chain joins TRBV7-9 to TRBJ2-2; TRBD2 aligns across 7 bases. Losses at the gene ends were 2 bases for V and 1 base for J; bases not matched to a gene: 7. This CDR3 comprises 17 residues. Germline assignment: CDR1 SEHNR and CDR2 FQNEAQ (reference sequence).

This chain uses TRBV5-1 with TRBJ1-1, with 10 bases aligning to TRBD1. Looked up from germline, CDR1 is SGHRS and CDR2 is YFSETQ. Losses at the gene ends were 7 bases for V and 5 bases for J; bases not matched to a gene: 11. The CDR3 runs 15 residues. In nucleotides, the CDR3 is TGCGCCAGCCGCGGGACAGGGGCCGAATGGACTGAAGCTTTCTTT. Its protein product is CASRGTGAEWTEAFF.

The chain has TRBV4-2 and TRBJ1-1, with 9 bases fitting TRBD1. Trimming cost V 1 base and J 11 bases; bases outside gene matches: 8. The CDR3 has 14 residues. The germline CDR1 and CDR2 sequences are LGHNA and YNFKEQ. CDR3 loop: CASSQARGTGTAFF. CDR3 bases: TGTGCCAGCAGCCAAGCGCGGGGGACAGGGACGGCTTTCTTT.

This chain joins TRBV29-1 and TRBJ2-5, with TRBD2 matching 7 bases. Germline CDR1 is SQVTM and CDR2 is ANQGSEA. This CDR3 spans 10 amino acids. V lost 6 bases, J lost 5 bases, and 0 bases stayed unmatched. The CDR3 sequence: CSVGGETQYF. In DNA, the CDR3 is TGCAGCGTGGGGGGGGAGACCCAGTACTTC.

The chain combines TRBV19 with TRBJ1-5; D is possibly TRBD1 (6 bases). CDR3 size: 16 residues. From germline, CDR1 is LNHDA and CDR2 SQIVND (reference sequence). V dropped 1 base and J dropped 9 bases, with 19 bases sitting between them. The chain's CDR3 is CASSIVFSAGDRPQHF. CDR3 bases: TGTGCCAGTAGTATAGTATTCTCGGCAGGGGATCGGCCCCAGCATTTT.

J is TRBJ2-7 and V is TRBV6-5; 10 bases align to TRBD1. J lost 2 bases, V lost 8 bases, and 9 bases had no gene match. Looked up from germline, CDR1 is MNHEY and CDR2 is SVGAGI. The CDR3 runs to 15 residues. Here the CDR3 DNA reads TGTGCCAGCTCCACGTCTGGGACAGGGGCCTACGAGCAGTACTTC. Protein product: CASSTSGTGAYEQYF.

This clone was seen once. The chain employs TRBV14 and TRBJ2-2; TRBD1 might be the D (6 bases). The CDR3 has 14 amino acids. Trimming pared 1 base from V and 7 bases from J, leaving 10 bases between. Germline CDR1 reads SGHDN; CDR2 reads FVKESK. In DNA, the CDR3 is TGTGCCAGCAGCCAAGTACAGGGAATCGGGGAGCTGTTTTTT. Translation: CASSQVQGIGELFF.

The chain recombines TRBV4-2 with TRBJ2-5; 10 bases are a match to TRBD2. The J segment lost 1 base and the V segment lost 1 base, leaving 9 bases of the junction unmatched. This CDR3 is 18 amino acids long. Germline values: CDR1 LGHNA, CDR2 YNFKEQ. The CDR3 spells CASSQVIAGGTLQETQYF. The CDR3 nucleotides are TGTGCCAGCAGCCAAGTTATAGCGGGAGGCACCCTCCAAGAGACCCAGTACTTC.

The V gene is TRBV6-1, the J gene TRBJ2-5; the D is unclear. CDR1 and CDR2 (germline): MNHNS, SASEGT. V gave up 5 bases and J gave up 2 bases, with 6 bases separating them. The CDR3 has 12 amino acids. CDR3 in DNA: TGTGCCAGCAGTCCCGGGCAAGAGACCCAGTACTTC. Translating gives CASSPGQETQYF.

The chain couples TRBV9 to TRBJ1-1; no firm D call. V was clipped by 0 bases and J by 6 bases, with 15 bases between them. Germline V CDR1 and CDR2: SGDLS, YYNGEE. This CDR3 is 15 amino acids long. CDR3 in amino acids: CASSVEGASDAEAFF. For the CDR3, the DNA is TGTGCCAGCAGCGTAGAAGGAGCCTCTGACGCTGAAGCTTTCTTT.

For this clone: One end of the junction is discordant with germline, which a read error may explain. The J gene is TRBJ1-2, the V gene TRBV5-4, with D possibly matching TRBD1 (6 bases). This CDR3 comprises 17 residues. Germline V gene sequence: CDR1 SGHNT, CDR2 YYREEE (reference sequence). The CDR3 DNA reads as TGTGCCAGCAGCCAAGAACCGGACAGAATCCTATACTATGGCTACGCCTTC. Encoded protein: CASSQEPDRILYYGYAF.

CDR3 loop: CAISELAGGPSEQFF. The CDR3 DNA sequence: TGTGCCATCAGTGAGTTAGCGGGAGGGCCAAGTGAGCAGTTCTTC. The chain couples TRBV10-3 to TRBJ2-1; 11 nucleotides agree with TRBD2. Trimming cost V 1 base and J 9 bases; bases outside gene matches: 5. The CDR3 loop spans 15 amino acids. The germline gives CDR1 ENHRY, CDR2 SYGVKD.